Reported below is one T cell receptor beta chain. Its antigen remains unidentified. The sample belongs to a study of cytomegalovirus exposure and HLA in healthy donors. In germline, CDR1 is MNHNS, CDR2 SASEGT. This CDR3 is built from 15 residues. V lost 6 bases to trimming and J lost 7 bases; unmatched junction nucleotides: 10. It was with 60 Vbeta and 13 Jbeta primers that the PCR ran. The assay was immunoSEQ multiplex PCR, and TCRdb's table has in-frame clones only and misses some. Here the sample spans around 130,000 clones, 77% being singletons. Findings and caveats of the study: In a later analysis, at a false discovery rate of 0.05, under 20,000 TCR beta sequences matched HLA alleles. The study recorded some 160 TCR beta chains that were cytomegalovirus-associated. Certain sequence variants were highly shared and formed a cluster, and this cluster was likely a sequencing artifact.

The source of this sequence is a man aged 18-30 years in good health and CMV-seropositive. Source material: PBMCs. The chain carries TRBV6-1 and TRBJ1-5, with TRBD1 matching over 9 bases. The CDR3 DNA follows: TGTGCCAGCAGGGCACAGGGGGCGCGAGCGCAGCCCCAGCATTTT. As protein: CASRAQGARAQPQHF.